Described below is a single T cell receptor beta chain sequence and its context. These data are taken from a study of cytomegalovirus exposure and HLA in healthy donors. Produced via immunoSEQ multiplex PCR; TCRdb's table is partial and in-frame only. The sample gives over 100,000 clones, just under 90% of which show up once; 3% to 3.5% is in the top ten. V dropped 4 bases and J dropped 4 bases, with 10 bases sitting between them. Germline loops: CDR1 SGHTA, CDR2 FQGTGA. The CDR3 extends over 13 amino acids. Sequenced: PBMCs. The V gene is TRBV7-3, the J gene TRBJ1-1, with D hard to call. The receptor comes from a man aged 30 to 39 in good health and CMV-seronegative. The chain's CDR3 is CASSSSPGTEAFF. In DNA, the CDR3 is TGTGCCAGCAGCTCGAGCCCCGGCACTGAAGCTTTCTTT.